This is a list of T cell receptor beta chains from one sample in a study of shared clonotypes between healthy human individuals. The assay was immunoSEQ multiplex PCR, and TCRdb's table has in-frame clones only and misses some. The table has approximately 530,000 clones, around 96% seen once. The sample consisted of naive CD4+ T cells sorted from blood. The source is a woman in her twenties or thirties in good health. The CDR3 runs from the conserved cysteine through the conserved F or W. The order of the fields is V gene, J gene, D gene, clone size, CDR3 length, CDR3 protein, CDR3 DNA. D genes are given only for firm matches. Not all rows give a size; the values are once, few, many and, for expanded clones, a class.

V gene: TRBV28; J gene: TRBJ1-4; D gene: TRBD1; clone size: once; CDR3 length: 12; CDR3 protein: CALQGLGEKLFF; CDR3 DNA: TGTGCATTACAGGGGTTAGGGGAAAAACTGTTTTTT
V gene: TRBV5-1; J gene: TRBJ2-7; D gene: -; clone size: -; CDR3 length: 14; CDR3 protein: CASSLNGESHEQYF; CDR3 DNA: TGCGCCAGCAGCTTGAATGGGGAGTCCCACGAGCAGTACTTC
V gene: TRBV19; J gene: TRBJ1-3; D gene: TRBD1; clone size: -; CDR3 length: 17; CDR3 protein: CASSMRRDSHSGNTIYF; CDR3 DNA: TGTGCCAGTAGTATGAGGCGGGACAGTCACTCTGGAAACACCATATATTTT
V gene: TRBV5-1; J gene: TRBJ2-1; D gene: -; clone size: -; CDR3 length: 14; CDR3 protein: CASSPTGIDNEQFF; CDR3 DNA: TGCGCCAGCAGCCCCACGGGGATCGACAATGAGCAGTTCTTC
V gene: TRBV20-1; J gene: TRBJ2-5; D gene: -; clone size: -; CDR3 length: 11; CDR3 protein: CSARVVETQYF; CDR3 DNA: TGCAGTGCTAGAGTTGTGGAGACCCAGTACTTC
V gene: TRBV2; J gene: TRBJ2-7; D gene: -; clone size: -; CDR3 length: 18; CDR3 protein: CASSTSGSTSWRGDEQYF; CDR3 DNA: -
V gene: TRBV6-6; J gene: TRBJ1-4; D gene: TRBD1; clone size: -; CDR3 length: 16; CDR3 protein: CASRPSIGTGGEKLFF; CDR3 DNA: TGTGCCAGCAGACCCTCCATCGGGACAGGAGGTGAAAAACTGTTTTTT
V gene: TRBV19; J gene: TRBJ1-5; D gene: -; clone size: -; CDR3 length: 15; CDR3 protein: CASSRYGGRNQPQHF; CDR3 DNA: TGTGCCAGTAGTAGATACGGGGGGCGAAATCAGCCCCAGCATTTT
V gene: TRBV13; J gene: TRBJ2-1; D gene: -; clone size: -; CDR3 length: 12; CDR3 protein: CASTEHYNEQFF; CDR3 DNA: TGTGCCAGCACCGAACATTACAATGAGCAGTTCTTC
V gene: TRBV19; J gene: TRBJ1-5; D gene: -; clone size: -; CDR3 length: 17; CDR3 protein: CASSPPIFGGANQPQHF; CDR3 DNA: TGTGCCAGCAGCCCACCTATCTTTGGGGGAGCCAATCAGCCCCAGCATTTT
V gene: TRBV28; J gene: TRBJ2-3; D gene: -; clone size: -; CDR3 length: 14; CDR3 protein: CASSLGQGTDTQYF; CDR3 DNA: TGTGCCAGCAGTTTGGGCCAGGGGACGGATACGCAGTATTTT
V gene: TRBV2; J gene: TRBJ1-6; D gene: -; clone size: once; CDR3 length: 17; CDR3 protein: CASSEQTPGWSDSPLHF; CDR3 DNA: TGTGCCAGCAGTGAACAGACGCCGGGTTGGTCGGATTCACCCCTCCACTTT
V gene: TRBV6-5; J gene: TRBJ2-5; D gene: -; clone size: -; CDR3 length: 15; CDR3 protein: CASSYSDSPGGTQYF; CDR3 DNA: TGTGCCAGCAGTTACTCCGACAGCCCCGGAGGGACCCAGTACTTC
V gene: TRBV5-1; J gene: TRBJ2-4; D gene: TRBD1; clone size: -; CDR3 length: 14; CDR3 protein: CASSPDRGKNIQYF; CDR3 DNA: TGCGCCAGCAGCCCCGACAGGGGCAAAAACATTCAGTACTTC
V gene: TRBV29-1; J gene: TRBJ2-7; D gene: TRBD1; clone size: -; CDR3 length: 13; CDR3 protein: CSVRDRSSYEQYF; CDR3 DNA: TGCAGCGTAAGGGACAGATCCTCCTACGAGCAGTACTTC
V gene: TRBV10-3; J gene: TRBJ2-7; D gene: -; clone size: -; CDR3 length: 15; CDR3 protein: CAISEQGGSHYEQYF; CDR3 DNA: TGTGCCATCAGCGAGCAGGGGGGGAGTCATTACGAGCAGTACTTC